This record covers a single T cell receptor beta chain. Its cognate antigen is unknown. Germline V gives CDR1 LNHNV, CDR2 YYDKDF (reference sequence). The CDR3 totals 15 residues. The germline V and J ends were trimmed by 4 bases and 7 bases, with 16 bases remaining between them. The data derive from a study of OX40 agonist ivuxolimab in advanced cancers. Study at large: Six ivuxolimab dose levels, 0.01 to 10 mg/kg, were given intravenously every 2 weeks. Hepatocellular carcinoma, melanoma, renal cell or head and neck cancer was diagnosed in the dose-escalation patients.

Study-wide results and caveats: Blood T cells, both CD4+ and CD8+, expanded clonally by week 6 at 0.1 to 3.0 mg/kg.

Excluded were patients having autoimmune disease history or systemic immunosuppression. Profiled with immunoSEQ multiplex PCR; TCRdb holds only in-frame clones, not every one. This repertoire shows some 81,000 clones, 80% to 90% found once; its top ten account for less than 2%. The source is an adult with an advanced solid tumor such as melanoma, head and neck, liver or kidney cancer. The chain links TRBV15 to TRBJ1-4, with D possibly matching TRBD1 (6 bases). Here the sequenced sample was CD4+ or CD8+ T cells sorted from blood, taken in a trial of the OX40 agonist ivuxolimab. The CDR3 spells CATSTAGVKGEKLFF. CDR3 coding DNA: TGTGCCACCAGCACCGCAGGGGTGAAGGGTGAAAAACTGTTTTTT.